The rows below give T cell receptor beta chains drawn from one sample of a study of tumor and adjacent non-tumor tissue in lung cancer. Each CDR3 protein is one row after TCRdb ran MiXCR on the multiplex PCR reads. The sample includes about 50,000 distinct CDR3 sequences, about 79% of them seen just once. Sequenced: distant non-tumor lung tissue. Every receptor here comes from a woman aged 60-75 years with non-small cell lung cancer. Both conserved end residues are part of each CDR3. Each record gives: J gene, V gene, CDR3 protein.

j_gene: TRBJ1-4
v_gene: TRBV6-1
CDR3aa: CASTLTRTEDEKLSF

j_gene: TRBJ2-3
v_gene: TRBV6-5
CDR3aa: CASSYDRESTDTQYF

j_gene: TRBJ2-1
v_gene: TRBV6-2/TRBV6-3
CDR3aa: CASSPAVSYDVQFF

j_gene: TRBJ2-1
v_gene: TRBV10-2
CDR3aa: CASREAGLSYNEQFF

j_gene: TRBJ2-1
v_gene: TRBV6-6
CDR3aa: CASSHRGLVWASYNEQFF

j_gene: TRBJ2-5
v_gene: TRBV6-5
CDR3aa: CASSLTGSQKTQHF

j_gene: TRBJ2-3
v_gene: TRBV11-2
CDR3aa: CASSLDSRGLDTQYF

j_gene: TRBJ2-2
v_gene: TRBV6-6
CDR3aa: CASSKAGLMNTGELFF

j_gene: TRBJ1-2
v_gene: TRBV6-2/TRBV6-3
CDR3aa: CASSYHTPRDESSYGYTF

j_gene: TRBJ1-2
v_gene: TRBV11-2
CDR3aa: CTSNLGSGVNTF

j_gene: TRBJ2-7
v_gene: TRBV28
CDR3aa: CASSNTVHYEQYF

j_gene: TRBJ2-7
v_gene: TRBV29-1
CDR3aa: CSVSAGTSNEQYF

j_gene: TRBJ2-2
v_gene: TRBV4-3
CDR3aa: CASRMGTGLTEELFF

j_gene: TRBJ1-5
v_gene: TRBV4-1
CDR3aa: CARSQGQGNHQPQHF

j_gene: TRBJ2-1
v_gene: TRBV20-1
CDR3aa: CSALATSAKRDEQFF

j_gene: TRBJ1-6
v_gene: TRBV11-2
CDR3aa: CASSLAVEVKSPIHF

j_gene: TRBJ2-3
v_gene: TRBV14
CDR3aa: CASQKRSGISTDTQYF

j_gene: TRBJ2-3
v_gene: TRBV6-2/TRBV6-3
CDR3aa: CTSSKTRGGPTQYF

j_gene: TRBJ1-1
v_gene: TRBV12-3/TRBV12-4
CDR3aa: CASSSNTNTEAFF

j_gene: TRBJ2-7
v_gene: TRBV6-1
CDR3aa: CACAATGGRNPYEQYF

j_gene: TRBJ2-7
v_gene: TRBV29-1
CDR3aa: CIVTGLGNEYYF

j_gene: TRBJ2-2
v_gene: TRBV11-2
CDR3aa: CATSFFQNGELFF

j_gene: TRBJ2-5
v_gene: TRBV29-1
CDR3aa: CGVEGPTGEVETQYF

j_gene: TRBJ2-5
v_gene: TRBV6-5
CDR3aa: CASSAVLAATRGGETQYF

j_gene: TRBJ2-2
v_gene: TRBV11-2
CDR3aa: CVSSFFQTGELFF

j_gene: TRBJ2-5
v_gene: TRBV11-2
CDR3aa: CVSKGPSNQETQYF

j_gene: TRBJ2-7
v_gene: TRBV6-2/TRBV6-3
CDR3aa: CARPRATAYEQYF

j_gene: TRBJ2-5
v_gene: TRBV28
CDR3aa: CDGSPGWETQYF

j_gene: TRBJ2-7
v_gene: TRBV11-3
CDR3aa: CASSLRAGVSYEYYF

j_gene: TRBJ1-1
v_gene: TRBV10-2
CDR3aa: CASSEWTRGYTDAFF

j_gene: TRBJ2-7
v_gene: TRBV29-1
CDR3aa: CSAGPSGSTHEQYF

j_gene: TRBJ2-4
v_gene: TRBV28
CDR3aa: CASSSPQGGLAKNIQYF

j_gene: TRBJ2-7
v_gene: TRBV12-3/TRBV12-4
CDR3aa: CGSSTSGASYEQYF

j_gene: TRBJ2-6
v_gene: TRBV4-3
CDR3aa: CASNQDGAGANVLTF

j_gene: TRBJ2-1
v_gene: TRBV6-6
CDR3aa: CACRGGNEQFF

j_gene: TRBJ1-5
v_gene: TRBV11-2
CDR3aa: CASSFGDWGNQPRHF

j_gene: TRBJ2-2
v_gene: TRBV10-2
CDR3aa: CASRHGNDRELFF

j_gene: TRBJ1-4
v_gene: TRBV4-3
CDR3aa: CASRQEKWKLFF

j_gene: TRBJ1-1
v_gene: TRBV5-4
CDR3aa: CTSSSLRVIIAEAFF

j_gene: TRBJ1-1
v_gene: TRBV6-5
CDR3aa: CANSRDSPNEAFF

j_gene: TRBJ2-1
v_gene: TRBV29-1
CDR3aa: CCVTVGLGSYNEQFF

j_gene: TRBJ2-7
v_gene: TRBV6-2/TRBV6-3
CDR3aa: CTSSRGWGPYEQYF

j_gene: TRBJ1-1
v_gene: TRBV28
CDR3aa: CASRAGGVEAGTEAFF

j_gene: TRBJ2-7
v_gene: TRBV11-2
CDR3aa: CASSARTGGYEQYF

j_gene: TRBJ2-5
v_gene: TRBV6-1
CDR3aa: CTISTGQWGEAQYF

j_gene: TRBJ2-7
v_gene: TRBV11-2
CDR3aa: CASSWNLGGYGQYF

j_gene: TRBJ1-2
v_gene: TRBV10-3
CDR3aa: CAISERRGVLDGYTF

j_gene: TRBJ2-1
v_gene: TRBV11-3
CDR3aa: CVSSRGVAGEQFF

j_gene: TRBJ2-2
v_gene: TRBV4-3
CDR3aa: CASSQDEAGVGELFF

j_gene: TRBJ2-1
v_gene: TRBV6-2/TRBV6-3
CDR3aa: CASSSRTSGIYNEQFF

j_gene: TRBJ1-2
v_gene: TRBV6-5
CDR3aa: CASLGTNYGYTF

j_gene: TRBJ2-7
v_gene: TRBV6-5
CDR3aa: CASRGEQRSYEQYF

j_gene: TRBJ1-1
v_gene: TRBV11-2
CDR3aa: CVSSLDGYTEAFF

j_gene: TRBJ1-5
v_gene: TRBV11-2
CDR3aa: CANSYYSNQPQHF

j_gene: TRBJ1-2
v_gene: TRBV7-9
CDR3aa: CASSSGVGYGYTF